A selection of T cell receptor beta chains follows, all from one sample in a study of blood T cell repertoires in COVID-19. Measured with immunoSEQ multiplex PCR; TCRdb has only the in-frame clones, and not every one. The sample records about 100,000 clones, under 95% being singletons. The sequenced sample consisted of peripheral blood. These receptors were collected from a woman aged 30 to 39 with acute or convalescent COVID-19. CDR3s include the opening cysteine and the closing phenylalanine or tryptophan. D genes are given only for firm matches. Clone size is stated in some rows and not others, as once, few, many or a class when expanded.

D: .; V: TRBV5-6; size: .; J: TRBJ1-4; CDR3: CASSELTAEKLFF; DNA: TGTGCCAGCAGCGAACTGACTGCTGAAAAACTGTTTTTT
D: .; V: TRBV3-1/TRBV3-2; size: .; J: TRBJ1-2; CDR3: CASSQVVLGRGYTF; DNA: TGTGCCAGCAGCCAGGTCGTCTTAGGGAGAGGCTACACCTTC
D: TRBD2; V: TRBV4-2; size: .; J: TRBJ2-3; CDR3: CASSAGGTDTQYF; DNA: TGTGCCAGCAGCGCGGGGGGCACAGATACGCAGTATTTT
D: .; V: TRBV27; size: .; J: TRBJ1-1; CDR3: CASSLGRYTEAFF; DNA: TGTGCCAGCAGTTTGGGCAGGTACACTGAAGCTTTCTTT
D: .; V: TRBV9; size: .; J: TRBJ1-3; CDR3: CASSVEGHLSGNTIYF; DNA: TGTGCCAGCAGCGTAGAGGGACACCTCTCTGGAAACACCATATATTTT
D: .; V: TRBV7-2; size: .; J: TRBJ1-2; CDR3: CASSLEGANYGYTF; DNA: TGTGCCAGCAGCTTAGAGGGGGCTAACTATGGCTACACCTTC
D: TRBD2; V: TRBV29-1; size: .; J: TRBJ2-3; CDR3: CSVEGAGTSVSDTQYF; DNA: TGCAGCGTTGAGGGGGCCGGGACTAGCGTCTCAGATACGCAGTATTTT
D: TRBD2; V: TRBV7-9; size: .; J: TRBJ2-3; CDR3: CASSPPAGLAPTDTQYF; DNA: TGTGCCAGCAGCCCCCCAGCGGGACTAGCACCCACAGATACGCAGTATTTT
D: .; V: TRBV4-1; size: once; J: TRBJ1-4; CDR3: CASSLRNGGSEKLFF; DNA: TGCGCCAGCAGCCTCCGGAACGGGGGTTCTGAAAAACTGTTTTTT
D: TRBD2; V: TRBV6-2/TRBV6-3; size: .; J: TRBJ2-1; CDR3: CASSSGTSASNEQFF; DNA: TGTGCCAGCAGTTCCGGGACTAGCGCTAGCAATGAGCAGTTCTTC
D: .; V: TRBV18; size: .; J: TRBJ1-1; CDR3: CASSPGSGRVDTEAFF; DNA: TGTGCCAGCTCACCTGGTTCGGGCAGGGTCGACACTGAAGCTTTCTTT
D: .; V: TRBV19; size: .; J: TRBJ2-1; CDR3: CASSIGPEQFF; DNA: TGTGCCAGTAGTATTGGCCCTGAGCAGTTCTTC
D: .; V: TRBV3-1/TRBV3-2; size: once; J: TRBJ1-2; CDR3: CASSLQAGYGYTF; DNA: TGTGCCAGCAGCCTACAGGCAGGCTATGGCTACACCTTC
D: TRBD1; V: TRBV11-2; size: .; J: TRBJ1-2; CDR3: CASSPGTGAAYGYTF; DNA: TGTGCCAGCAGCCCCGGGACAGGGGCAGCATATGGCTACACCTTC
D: TRBD1; V: TRBV19; size: .; J: TRBJ1-5; CDR3: CASSRDRDNQPQHF; DNA: TGTGCCAGTAGTAGGGACAGGGACAATCAGCCCCAGCATTTT
D: TRBD2; V: TRBV4-3; size: .; J: TRBJ2-7; CDR3: CASSPYRGGSYEQYF; DNA: TGCGCCAGCAGCCCCTACCGGGGGGGCTCCTACGAGCAGTACTTC
D: TRBD1; V: TRBV7-9; size: few; J: TRBJ2-3; CDR3: CASSSGQTSTDTQYF; DNA: TGTGCCAGCAGCTCGGGACAGACTAGCACAGATACGCAGTATTTT
D: TRBD2; V: TRBV7-2; size: .; J: TRBJ2-2; CDR3: CASSLVGLAGPPGELFF; DNA: TGTGCCAGCAGCTTAGTAGGACTAGCGGGACCTCCCGGGGAGCTGTTTTTT
D: TRBD2; V: TRBV28; size: .; J: TRBJ2-1; CDR3: CASRSNREANNEQFF; DNA: TGTGCCAGCAGGAGCAATCGGGAGGCAAACAATGAGCAGTTCTTC
D: .; V: TRBV7-9; size: .; J: TRBJ1-1; CDR3: CASSLGQNTEAFF; DNA: TGTGCCAGCAGCCTGGGACAGAACACTGAAGCTTTCTTT
D: .; V: TRBV5-4; size: .; J: TRBJ1-2; CDR3: CASSLVEGDNYGYTF; DNA: TGTGCCAGCAGCTTGGTAGAGGGGGATAACTATGGCTACACCTTC
D: .; V: TRBV28; size: .; J: TRBJ1-1; CDR3: CASSLTSTAFF; DNA: TGTGCCAGCAGTTTAACGAGTACAGCTTTCTTT
D: TRBD1; V: TRBV11-2; size: .; J: TRBJ1-2; CDR3: CASRDRAGYTF; DNA: TGTGCCAGCAGGGACAGGGCTGGCTACACCTTC
D: TRBD2; V: TRBV19; size: .; J: TRBJ2-1; CDR3: CASSRRLAGSYNEQFF; DNA: TGTGCCAGTAGTAGGAGACTAGCGGGATCTTACAATGAGCAGTTCTTC
D: TRBD2; V: TRBV3-1/TRBV3-2; size: .; J: TRBJ2-7; CDR3: CASRISGDYEQYF; DNA: TGTGCCAGCAGAATTAGCGGGGATTACGAGCAGTACTTC
D: TRBD1; V: TRBV5-1; size: .; J: TRBJ1-1; CDR3: CASSWGQEMGEAFF; DNA: TGCGCCAGCAGCTGGGGACAGGAAATGGGTGAAGCTTTCTTT
D: TRBD1; V: TRBV7-2; size: .; J: TRBJ2-2; CDR3: CASSSRQGAVAGELFF; DNA: TGTGCCAGCAGCTCCCGACAGGGGGCGGTCGCCGGGGAGCTGTTTTTT
D: TRBD1; V: TRBV9; size: .; J: TRBJ2-2; CDR3: CASSTPLYGTAVTGELFF; DNA: TGTGCCAGCAGCACCCCCCTTTACGGGACAGCCGTAACCGGGGAGCTGTTTTTT
D: .; V: TRBV7-3; size: .; J: TRBJ2-5; CDR3: CASSPGGSSGQETQYF; DNA: TGTGCCAGCAGCCCTGGGGGGAGTTCCGGACAAGAGACCCAGTACTTC
D: TRBD1; V: TRBV5-4; size: .; J: TRBJ1-4; CDR3: CASSMPGQLEEKLFF; DNA: TGTGCCAGCAGCATGCCGGGACAGCTTGAGGAAAAACTGTTTTTT
D: .; V: TRBV29-1; size: .; J: TRBJ1-4; CDR3: CSVGGQTDEKLFF; DNA: TGCAGCGTTGGGGGGCAGACGGATGAAAAACTGTTTTTT